What follows describes a single T cell receptor (beta chain). This entry is derived from a study of T cell changes during pregnancy in multiple sclerosis. TCRdb's table, derived via immunoSEQ multiplex PCR, lists solely in-frame clones and lacks some. The repertoire consists of around 71,000 clones, with around nine tenths occurring once and the leading ten covering 1.2%. This clonotype was sampled from a female donor with multiple sclerosis, enrolled in a pregnancy study. Specimen: peripheral blood, collected in the third trimester of pregnancy.

The CDR3 protein is CASSPLAGLYNEQFF. CDR3 nucleotide sequence: TGTGCCAGCAGCCCCTTAGCGGGACTATACAATGAGCAGTTCTTC. This chain connects TRBV6-5 to TRBJ2-1; TRBD2 aligns across 8 bases. The CDR3 extends over 15 amino acids. Losses at the gene ends were 6 bases for V and 4 bases for J; bases not matched to a gene: 8. Germline CDR1 and CDR2: MNHEY and SVGAGI.